This TCR beta chain emerged from a study of cytomegalovirus exposure and HLA in healthy donors. The overall study: Clustering assigned approximately 79% of the roughly 420 genotyped donors to the Caucasian-associated ancestry cluster.

A multiplex PCR was run with 60 Vbeta primers and 13 Jbeta primers. In the original workflow: Among the unique TCR beta chains that a later analysis counted, about 81 million in all, roughly 10 million were shared. Assay used: immunoSEQ multiplex PCR; TCRdb lists only in-frame clones, some missing. V and J calls and clone size are those listed in that table; D and trimming were worked out from the DNA. The table includes 95,000 to 100,000 clones, approximately 71% detected once. Points on this clone: What it binds is unknown.

Findings and limits, study-wide: The presence/absence work took it that sequencing depth was about the same across donors.

Sequenced sample: PBMCs. The origin of this receptor is a female donor in good health and CMV-seronegative.

The CDR3 bases are TGTGCCAGCAGCTTCACTAGCAGGGTAGGCACTGAAGCTTTCTTT. Its protein product is CASSFTSRVGTEAFF. This chain connects TRBV5-5 to TRBJ1-1, with D possibly TRBD1 on 5 matching bases. The CDR3 consists of 15 residues. Per the germline V gene, CDR1 is SGHKS and CDR2 is YYEKEE (reference sequence). V lost 2 bases and J 4 bases, leaving 15 bases between the germline ends.